The rows below give T cell receptor beta chains drawn from one sample of a study of blood T cell repertoires in COVID-19. Sequencing used immunoSEQ multiplex PCR; TCRdb keeps in-frame clones, though not all of them. The sample yields roughly 200,000 clones, roughly 90% seen once. Sequencing used PBMCs or T cells enriched from blood (not recorded which). The receptors originated from a woman between 50 and 59 years old in a cohort exposed to, infected with or recovered from COVID-19 (not recorded which). CDR3s leave out the opening cysteine and the closing phenylalanine or tryptophan. Each record gives: J gene, V gene, CDR3 protein.

>TRBJ1-2|TRBV7-2
ASNTGDGYGYT
>TRBJ2-5|TRBV2
ASSNLESRSETQY
>TRBJ2-7|TRBV6-5
ASIGAFLGYEQY
>TRBJ2-7|TRBV6-6
ASSYSREDYEQY
>TRBJ2-1|TRBV28
ASSHGRGPQF
>TRBJ1-2|TRBV11-1
ASSEFRETNYGYT
>TRBJ2-5|TRBV6-5
ASRRGGVQETQY
>TRBJ1-2|TRBV24-1
ATSDPRDRGDGYT
>TRBJ2-2|TRBV7-2
ASSLNLAGDTGELF
>TRBJ2-1|TRBV7-9
ASSWGGRNEQF
>TRBJ1-1|TRBV28
ASSLAGGAGARMNTEAF
>TRBJ2-7|TRBV4-1
ASSQDGGGTYYEQY
>TRBJ2-1|TRBV5-1
ASSLDGQTSYNEQF
>TRBJ2-5|TRBV12-5
ASGLTPGSRETQY
>TRBJ2-4|TRBV19
ASRGRAKNIQY
>TRBJ1-3|TRBV5-1
ASSTGTPGNTIY
>TRBJ1-2|TRBV6-5
ASTLSGGVYGYT
>TRBJ2-7|TRBV7-8
ASSAGLAGALTYEQY
>TRBJ1-6|TRBV7-9
ASSARTGRNSPLH
>TRBJ2-2|TRBV5-1
ASSLVSSYRSGELF
>TRBJ2-5|TRBV25-1
ASSTSWEVGGMGTQY
>TRBJ1-1|TRBV10-3
AKKTNLNTEAF
>TRBJ1-4|TRBV7-2
ASSSRGRYEKLF
>TRBJ2-7|TRBV20-1
SASPTSGPYEQY
>TRBJ1-3|TRBV5-1
ASSETAGASGNTIY
>TRBJ1-5|TRBV30
AWSVSGTGFYSNQPQH
>TRBJ2-3|TRBV6-2/TRBV6-3
ASSNPTSGGGDTQY
>TRBJ1-4|TRBV9
ASSGPGATNEKLF
>TRBJ2-3|TRBV4-1
ASSQEWLGTSGDEDDTQY
>TRBJ2-5|TRBV7-3
ASSSDRAGETQY
>TRBJ1-1|TRBV19
ASSPGVGTEAF
>TRBJ2-3|TRBV7-3
ASSLTPGLAGGTDTQY
>TRBJ1-4|TRBV7-2
ASSPLGDRGEKLF
>TRBJ1-3|TRBV7-2
ASSFTGTGAGGNTIY
>TRBJ1-2|TRBV3-1/TRBV3-2
ASSQEAGASYGYT
>TRBJ1-4|TRBV4-1
ASSQGWTEGEKLF
>TRBJ2-5|TRBV3-1/TRBV3-2
ASNLAGPLQETQY
>TRBJ1-2|TRBV6-5
ASRAGTNYGYT
>TRBJ1-1|TRBV7-2
ASSRHTEAF
>TRBJ2-7|TRBV9
ASSESPTHKSYEQY
>TRBJ1-2|TRBV28
VSSFIGQQYGYT
>TRBJ2-1|TRBV5-5
ASSRSRDRAYNEQF
>TRBJ2-7|TRBV10-3
AISEVSSYEQY
>TRBJ2-5|TRBV2
ASNRQPQETQY
>TRBJ2-7|TRBV7-2
ASSPRLARSSYEQY
>TRBJ1-6|TRBV7-2
ASSLAVDSPLH
>TRBJ2-5|TRBV4-2
ASSRLNVGGTNQETQY
>TRBJ2-7|TRBV5-4
ASSLWAQRSGVEQY